These 25 T cell receptor beta chains came from one sample sequenced in a study of CD8+ T cells in alopecia areata. Isolated RNA was reverse transcribed into cDNA used as the sequencing template. Assay used: immunoSEQ multiplex PCR; TCRdb lists only in-frame clones, some missing. The repertoire holds about 190,000 clones, about three fifths seen once, with roughly 12% in the top ten. Regarding treatment: oral pan-JAK inhibitor, 5-10 mg twice daily. The sample consisted of CD8+ T cells sorted from blood, taken at week 24, from a patient treated with tofacitinib. Receptor source: a human donor with alopecia areata.

This clone appeared a single time. V is TRBV5-1 and J is TRBJ1-2, with no clear D. Germline V gene data show CDR1 as SGHRS and CDR2 as YFSETQ. The CDR3 covers 14 residues. Between the trimmed V and J ends, which lost 0 bases and 8 bases, there was a span of 14 bases. CDR3 in DNA: TGCGCCAGCAGCTTGGGAGGAGGTACTAGGGGCTACACCTTC. Its protein is CASSLGGGTRGYTF.

The chain is built from TRBV4-1 and TRBJ2-1, with D perhaps matching TRBD1 (6 bases). CDR1 and CDR2 from the germline V gene are MGHRA and YSYEKL. Between the trimmed V and J ends, which lost 3 bases and 9 bases, there was a span of 12 bases. This CDR3 is 13 amino acids long. In DNA form, the CDR3 reads TGCGCCAGCAGCCAGATATTGGACAGTGAGCAGTTCTTC. Encoded protein: CASSQILDSEQFF.

This clone has more than one count but fewer than ten. The chain recombines TRBV27 with TRBJ2-1; weak D call: TRBD1 (5 bases). V lost 4 bases, J lost 9 bases, and 19 bases lay in between. The germline CDR1 and CDR2 sequences are MNHEY and SMNVEV (reference sequence). CDR3 length: 15 residues. CDR3 DNA sequence: TGTGCCAGCAGTTCCCATCGATCAGGTAGGGGTGAGCAGTTCTTC. Protein: CASSSHRSGRGEQFF.

CDR3 coding DNA: TGCGCCAGCAGCTCCAACTCGACAGTTAACACTGAAGCTTTCTTT. It yields the protein CASSSNSTVNTEAFF. This sequence joins TRBV5-1 and TRBJ1-1; tentatively, D is TRBD1 (5 bases). Trimming removed 3 bases at V and 2 bases at J, with 14 bases between. This CDR3 comprises 15 residues. The germline gives CDR1 SGHRS, CDR2 YFSETQ. The variable domain in full, with the rest retrieved from reference TRBV5-1 and TRBJ1-1, is KAGVTQTPRYLIKTRGQQVTLSCSPISGHRSVSWYQQTPGQGLQFLFEYFSETQRNKGNFPGRFSGRQFSNSRSEMNVSTLELGDSALYLCASSSNSTVNTEAFFGQGTRLTVV.

The chain links TRBV7-9 to TRBJ2-5; a weak D match, TRBD2 (5 bases). Trimming removed 6 bases from V and 6 bases from J, with 14 bases in between. There are 13 residues in the CDR3. Germline-derived CDR1 and CDR2 are SEHNR and FQNEAQ (reference sequence). The CDR3: CASRNPGGQTQYF. DNA for the CDR3: TGTGCCAGCAGAAACCCAGGAGGTCAGACCCAGTACTTC.

V gene TRBV2 combines with J gene TRBJ2-2; D gene unclear. The germline gives CDR1 SNHLY, CDR2 FYNNEI. Trimming removed 8 bases at V and 5 bases at J, with 15 bases between. The CDR3 totals 14 residues. CDR3 sequence reads: CASGFFEETGELFF. In nucleotides, the CDR3 is TGTGCCAGCGGTTTCTTCGAGGAAACCGGGGAGCTGTTTTTT.

This rearrangement joins TRBV4-1 to TRBJ1-2; D might be TRBD1 (6 bases). This CDR3 has 14 residues. In germline, CDR1 is MGHRA, CDR2 YSYEKL. The V end was cut by 3 bases, the J end by 12 bases, with 20 bases between. The CDR3 spells CASSHPQDSAPHTF. As DNA, the CDR3 is TGCGCCAGCAGCCATCCCCAGGACAGTGCCCCACACACCTTC.

Only a few counts were recorded for this clone. V is TRBV2 and J is TRBJ1-2; 7 bases line up with TRBD1. CDR1 and CDR2 from the germline V gene are SNHLY and FYNNEI. V was clipped by 10 bases and J by 3 bases; unmatched bases: 11. The CDR3 runs 14 residues. The CDR3 DNA sequence: TGTGCCATGGGCTATGGGACAGCTTACTATGGCTACACCTTC. Translating gives CAMGYGTAYYGYTF.

The chain couples TRBV10-2 to TRBJ2-1; 8 bases align to TRBD2. In germline, CDR1 is WSHSY, CDR2 SAAADI. The trim removed 8 bases at V and 6 bases at J, leaving 15 bases unmatched. CDR3 length: 16 amino acids. The CDR3: CASDPGGAGASNEQFF. The CDR3 nucleotides read TGCGCCAGCGACCCTGGAGGAGCGGGGGCCTCCAATGAGCAGTTCTTC.

V gene TRBV13 combines with J gene TRBJ2-7, with D perhaps matching TRBD1 (6 bases). Germline V gives CDR1 PRHDT, CDR2 FYEKMQ (reference sequence). This CDR3 has 16 residues. The ends were cut back, 5 bases at V and 3 bases at J, with 20 bases in the middle. The CDR3 loop reads CASSTNEGHERYEQYF. Written as DNA, the CDR3 is TGTGCCAGCAGCACAAATGAGGGACACGAACGCTACGAGCAGTACTTC.

To note about this clone: A read error may account for a junction end that differs from germline. The chain employs TRBV5-1 and TRBJ2-7; D is ambiguous. This CDR3 is built from 13 residues. The germline V gene encodes CDR1 SGHRS and CDR2 YFSETQ. Here the CDR3 reads CASSFGSSYEQYF. The CDR3 region has the DNA TGTGCCAGCAGCTTCGGTAGCTCCTACGAGCAGTACTTC.

The J gene is TRBJ2-3, the V gene TRBV6-5, with D possibly being TRBD2 (6 bases). The CDR3 length is 14 residues. The V end was cut by 5 bases, the J end by 0 bases, with 9 bases between. Per germline, CDR1 MNHEY and CDR2 SVGAGI. The CDR3 loop reads CASSRGTSTDTQYF. CDR3 nucleotide sequence: TGTGCCAGCAGTCGGGGGACTAGCACAGATACGCAGTATTTT.

This clone was seen more than once but under ten times. The J gene is TRBJ1-1, the V gene TRBV6-5; no clear D gene. Germline lookup yields CDR1 MNHEY and CDR2 SVGAGI. V gave up 2 bases and J gave up 4 bases, with 11 bases separating them. The CDR3 contains 14 residues. This CDR3 reads CASSYSVSGTEAFF. In DNA, the CDR3 is TGTGCCAGCAGTTACAGTGTTTCCGGCACTGAAGCTTTCTTT.

This clone showed up just a few times. This chain connects TRBV6-5 to TRBJ2-5; D not resolved. In germline, CDR1 is MNHEY, CDR2 SVGAGI. CDR3 size: 13 residues. The V end lost 0 bases, the J end lost 2 bases, and 4 bases lay between the germline ends. The CDR3 DNA is TGTGCCAGCAGTTACTCTGTGCAAGAGACCCAGTACTTC. This gives the protein CASSYSVQETQYF.

This clone was seen more than once but under ten times. J is TRBJ1-4 and V is TRBV5-6; 12 nucleotides align to TRBD1. Germline CDR1 and CDR2: SGHDT and YYEEEE. The CDR3 consists of 14 residues. The V segment lost 2 bases and the J segment 8 bases; nucleotides outside the gene matches: 1. Here the CDR3 DNA reads TGTGCCAGCAGCTTCGGGACAGGGGGCGAAAAACTGTTTTTT. Protein product: CASSFGTGGEKLFF.

The gene calls are TRBV7-9 and TRBJ1-4; D is undetermined. The CDR3 consists of 12 residues. The V end lost 1 base, the J end lost 8 bases, and 5 bases lay between the germline ends. CDR1 and CDR2 (germline): SEHNR, FQNEAQ (reference sequence). CDR3: CASSLVREKLFF. The CDR3 coding sequence is TGTGCCAGCAGCTTAGTTCGGGAAAAACTGTTTTTT.

The V and J genes are TRBV27 and TRBJ2-1; the match to TRBD2 covers 10 bases. Per germline, CDR1 MNHEY and CDR2 SMNVEV (reference sequence). With 2 bases clipped from V and 2 bases from J, the junction kept 0 bases outside the gene matches. This CDR3 region has 15 residues. The CDR3 is CASSLSGGAYNEQFF. CDR3 coding DNA: TGTGCCAGCAGTTTAAGCGGGGGGGCCTACAATGAGCAGTTCTTC.

This rearrangement joins TRBV9 to TRBJ2-7; D ambiguous. The CDR3 is made up of 13 amino acids. The germline V and J ends were trimmed by 3 bases and 6 bases, with 13 bases remaining between them. The germline V gene has CDR1 SGDLS and CDR2 YYNGEE. The CDR3 loop is CASSGGPGAEQYF. CDR3 in DNA: TGTGCCAGCAGCGGAGGTCCTGGCGCCGAGCAGTACTTC.

This clone has a handful of counts. V is TRBV6-6 and J is TRBJ2-1, with a weak D call TRBD2 (6 bases). V lost 5 bases to trimming and J lost 4 bases, with 9 bases between them. CDR3 length equals 13 residues. Germline values: CDR1 MNHNY, CDR2 SVGAGI (reference sequence). The CDR3: CASSTSQYNEQFF. As DNA, the CDR3 is TGTGCCAGCAGTACTAGCCAGTACAATGAGCAGTTCTTC.

This clone was observed a few times. V gene TRBV7-9 combines with J gene TRBJ2-3; D is ambiguous. The germline V and J ends were trimmed by 1 base and 4 bases, with 9 bases remaining between them. The CDR3 contains 14 residues. Per germline, CDR1 SEHNR and CDR2 FQNEAQ (reference sequence). CDR3: CASSLDQAPDTQYF. The CDR3 nucleotides are TGTGCCAGCAGCTTAGATCAGGCGCCAGATACGCAGTATTTT.

The CDR3 DNA reads TGTGCCAGCAGCCGGGAGAGTACCACCTGGGGAGATACGCAGTATTTT. This translates into CASSRESTTWGDTQYF. The chain uses TRBV14 and TRBJ2-3; a possible D gene is TRBD2 (5 bases). The CDR3 is 16 residues long. Trimming took off 4 bases at V and 5 bases at J, with 19 bases between the two ends. The germline CDR1 and CDR2 sequences are SGHDN and FVKESK. Together with reference TRBV14 and TRBJ2-3, the CDR3 gives the full variable domain: EAGVTQFPSHSVIEKGQTVTLRCDPISGHDNLYWYRRVMGKEIKFLLHFVKESKQDESGMPNNRFLAERTGGTYSTLKVQPAELEDSGVYFCASSRESTTWGDTQYFGPGTRLTVL.

Only a few counts were recorded for this clone. The chain has TRBV7-9 and TRBJ2-7; no firm D call. The CDR3 has 11 amino acids. The germline CDR1 and CDR2 sequences are SEHNR and FQNEAQ (reference sequence). Trimming removed 5 bases at V and 2 bases at J, with 4 bases between. This chain's CDR3 is CASSHTYEQYF. The CDR3 DNA follows: TGTGCCAGCAGCCATACCTACGAGCAGTACTTC.

The chain combines TRBV5-1 with TRBJ1-1; D is possibly TRBD1 (5 bases). Germline CDR1 and CDR2: SGHRS and YFSETQ. The ends were cut back, 1 base at V and 3 bases at J, with 13 bases in the middle. The CDR3 is 15 amino acids. The CDR3 here is CASSLRGSMDTEAFF. CDR3 coding DNA: TGCGCCAGCAGCTTGCGGGGGAGTATGGACACTGAAGCTTTCTTT.

This clone has only a few counts. The chain joins TRBV7-6 to TRBJ2-3, with D possibly TRBD2 on 6 matching bases. Between the trimmed V and J ends, which lost 5 bases and 1 base, there was a span of 13 bases. The CDR3 has 15 amino acids. From germline, CDR1 is SGHVS and CDR2 FNYEAQ. The CDR3, as DNA: TGTGCCAGCAGCGAGCTAGCGATGGGCACAGATACGCAGTATTTT. It is translated as CASSELAMGTDTQYF. Full variable domain (rest looked up from reference TRBV7-6 and TRBJ2-3): GAGVSQSPRYKVTKRGQDVALRCDPISGHVSLYWYRQALGQGPEFLTYFNYEAQQDKSGLPNDRFSAERPEGSISTLTIQRTEQRDSAMYRCASSELAMGTDTQYFGPGTRLTVL.

This clone was seen only a few times. This chain uses TRBV6-6 with TRBJ1-1; TRBD1 might be the D (5 bases). The CDR3 length is 13 residues. V lost 6 bases, J lost 0 bases, and 8 bases lay in between. CDR1 MNHNY and CDR2 SVGAGI come from the germline V gene (reference sequence). In DNA, the CDR3 is TGTGCCAGCAGCCAAGGGGTGAACACTGAAGCTTTCTTT. It codes for CASSQGVNTEAFF.